This TCR beta chain was retrieved from a study of technical replicates of blood from a few donors. Here immunoSEQ multiplex PCR was the method, and the copy in TCRdb shows in-frame clones only, minus some. This repertoire shows around 98,000 clones, 90% to 96% found once; its top ten account for 0.23%. This CDR3 contains 14 residues. CDR1 and CDR2 from the germline V gene are MNHEY and SMNVEV (reference sequence). V lost 5 bases and J lost 7, with 17 bases in between. The sequence came from a human donor in good health. The gene calls are TRBV27 and TRBJ1-1, with D perhaps matching TRBD1 (6 bases). The source material was T cells isolated from PBMCs. CDR3 coding DNA: TGTGCCAGCAGTCCAGCCGCAGGGGTGGTTGAAGCTTTCTTT. Protein sequence: CASSPAAGVVEAFF.